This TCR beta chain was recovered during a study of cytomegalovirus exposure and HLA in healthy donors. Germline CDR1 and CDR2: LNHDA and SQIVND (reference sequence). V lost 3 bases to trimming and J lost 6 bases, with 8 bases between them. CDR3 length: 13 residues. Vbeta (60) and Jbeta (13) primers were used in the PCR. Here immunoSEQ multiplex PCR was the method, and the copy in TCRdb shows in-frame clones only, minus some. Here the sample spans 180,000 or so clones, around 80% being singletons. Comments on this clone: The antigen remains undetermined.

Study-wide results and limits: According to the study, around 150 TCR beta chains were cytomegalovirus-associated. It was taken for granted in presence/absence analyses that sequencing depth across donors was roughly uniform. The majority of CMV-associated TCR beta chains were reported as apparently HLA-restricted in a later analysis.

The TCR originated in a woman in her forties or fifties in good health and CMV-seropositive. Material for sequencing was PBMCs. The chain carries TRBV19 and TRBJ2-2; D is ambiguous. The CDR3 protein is CASSMGSPGELFF. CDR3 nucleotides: TGTGCCAGTAGTATGGGTAGCCCCGGGGAGCTGTTTTTT.